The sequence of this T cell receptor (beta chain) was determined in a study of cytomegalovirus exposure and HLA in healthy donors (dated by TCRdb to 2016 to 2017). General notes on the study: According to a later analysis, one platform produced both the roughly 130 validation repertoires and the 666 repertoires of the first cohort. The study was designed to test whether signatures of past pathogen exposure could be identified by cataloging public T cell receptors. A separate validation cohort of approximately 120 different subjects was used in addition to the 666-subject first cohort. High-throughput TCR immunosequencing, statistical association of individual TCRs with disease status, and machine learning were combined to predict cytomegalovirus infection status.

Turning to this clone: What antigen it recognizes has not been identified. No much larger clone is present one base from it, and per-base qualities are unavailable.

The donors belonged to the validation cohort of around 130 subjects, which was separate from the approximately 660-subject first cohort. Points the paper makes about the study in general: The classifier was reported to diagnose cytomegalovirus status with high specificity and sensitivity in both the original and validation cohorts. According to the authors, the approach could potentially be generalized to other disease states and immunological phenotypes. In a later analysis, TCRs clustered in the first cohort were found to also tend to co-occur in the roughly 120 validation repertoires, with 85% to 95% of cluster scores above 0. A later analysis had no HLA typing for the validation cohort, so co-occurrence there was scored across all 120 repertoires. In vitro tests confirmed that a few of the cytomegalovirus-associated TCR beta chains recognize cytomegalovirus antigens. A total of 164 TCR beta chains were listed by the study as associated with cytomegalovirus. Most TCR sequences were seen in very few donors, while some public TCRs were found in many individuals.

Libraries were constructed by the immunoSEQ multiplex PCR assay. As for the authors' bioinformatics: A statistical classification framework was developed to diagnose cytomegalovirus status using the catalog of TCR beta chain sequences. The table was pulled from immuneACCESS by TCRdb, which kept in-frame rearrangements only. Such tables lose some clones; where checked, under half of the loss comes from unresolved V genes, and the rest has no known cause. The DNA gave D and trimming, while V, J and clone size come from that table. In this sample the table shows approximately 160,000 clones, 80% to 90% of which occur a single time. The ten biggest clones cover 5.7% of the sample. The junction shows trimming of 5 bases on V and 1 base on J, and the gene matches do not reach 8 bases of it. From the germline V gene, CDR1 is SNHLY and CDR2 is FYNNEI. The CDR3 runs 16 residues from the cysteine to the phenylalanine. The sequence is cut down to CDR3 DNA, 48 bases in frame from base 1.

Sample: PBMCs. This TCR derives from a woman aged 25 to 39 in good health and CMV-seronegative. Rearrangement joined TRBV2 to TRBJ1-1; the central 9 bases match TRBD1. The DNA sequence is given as TGTGCCAGCAGTCGCCTCCCGGGACAGGGGAACACTGAAGCTTTCTTT. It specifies CASSRLPGQGNTEAFF.